These 14 T cell receptor beta chains came from one sample sequenced in a study of human T cells and chemical hapten exposure. The sample's time point: patch test 1, 2 weeks after DPC sensitization. Described treatment: therapeutic diphenylcyclopropenone sensitization with weekly scalp DPC. In TCRdb, the RACE reads were re-called with MiXCR into one record per CDR3 protein. The profile shows some 190,000 distinct CDR3 sequences, approximately 20% of them singletons. Sample: whole blood, taken in connection with sensitization to the hapten diphenylcyclopropenone (DPC). Source of these receptors: a woman aged 50 to 60 with alopecia areata. Some clones in this sample may be carry-over from other donors' samples.

The chain has TRBV7-2 and TRBJ1-5, with D hard to call. Trimming removed 5 bases at V and 2 bases at J, with 16 bases between. This CDR3 spans 16 amino acids. Germline values: CDR1 SGHTA, CDR2 FQGNSA. The chain's CDR3 is CASSRPEHTGNQPQHF. CDR3 DNA: TGTGCCAGCAGCCGACCGGAACATACGGGCAATCAGCCCCAGCATTTT.

CDR3 sequence reads: CSATDPRAGFNQPQHF. In DNA form, the CDR3 reads TGCAGCGCTACTGACCCCAGGGCGGGGTTCAATCAGCCCCAGCATTTT. This chain uses TRBV29-1 with TRBJ1-5; weak D call: TRBD1 (5 bases). Trimming removed 7 bases at V and 3 bases at J, with 22 bases between. The CDR3 is 16 residues long. The germline V gene encodes CDR1 SQVTM and CDR2 ANQGSEA.

This chain uses TRBV2 with TRBJ1-2; 8 nucleotides match TRBD1. The CDR3 consists of 15 residues. Germline assignment: CDR1 SNHLY and CDR2 FYNNEI. Trimming at V came to 1 base and at J to 7 bases, leaving 8 bases not matched to a gene. For the CDR3, the DNA is TGTGCCAGCAGTGAAGGGACAGGGAAGGTAGCTGGCTACACCTTC. As protein: CASSEGTGKVAGYTF.

The genes are TRBV20-1 and TRBJ2-5; 8 nucleotides agree with TRBD2. The J segment lost 9 bases and the V segment lost 6 bases, leaving 21 bases of the junction unmatched. CDR1 and CDR2 from the germline V gene are DFQATT and SNEGSKA (reference sequence). CDR3 size: 16 residues. The CDR3 DNA follows: TGCAGTGCGGGACTAGTAGTTGGGGGATACGGTTCGTCCCAGTACTTC. It specifies CSAGLVVGGYGSSQYF.

Ten or more counts support this clonotype. The rearrangement uses TRBV20-1 and TRBJ2-7, with TRBD2 matching 10 bases. CDR3 size: 14 residues. From germline, CDR1 is DFQATT and CDR2 SNEGSKA (reference sequence). The trim removed 6 bases at V and 2 bases at J, leaving 7 bases unmatched. CDR3: CSAESGTSAYEQYF. In nucleotides, the CDR3 is TGCAGTGCCGAGAGCGGGACTAGCGCCTACGAGCAGTACTTC.

This clonotype has a count of ten or more. CDR3 residues: CASSPEGVSYNSPLHF. DNA of the CDR3: TGTGCCAGCAGCCCAGAGGGGGTCTCCTATAATTCACCCCTCCACTTT. The chain links TRBV28 to TRBJ1-6, with a weak D call TRBD1 (6 bases). Germline CDR1 MDHEN, CDR2 SYDVKM. The CDR3 extends over 16 amino acids. V lost 6 bases to trimming and J lost 0 bases, with 12 bases between them.

This chain connects TRBV28 to TRBJ1-2; D is possibly TRBD1 (5 bases). V lost 3 bases and J 5 bases, leaving 7 bases between the germline ends. The germline CDR1 and CDR2 sequences are MDHEN and SYDVKM. The CDR3 contains 12 residues. DNA of the CDR3: TGTGCCAGCAGTTTTCGACAGTATGGCTACACCTTC. This sequence encodes CASSFRQYGYTF.

A few counts support this clonotype. The J gene is TRBJ1-1, the V gene TRBV28; D is perhaps TRBD1 (5 bases). This CDR3 is built from 14 residues. Between the trimmed V and J ends, which lost 8 bases and 4 bases, there was a span of 17 bases. Germline lookup yields CDR1 MDHEN and CDR2 SYDVKM. Here the CDR3 DNA reads TGTGCCAGCGGACCTCCGGGACCCAGCACTGAAGCTTTCTTT. Protein sequence: CASGPPGPSTEAFF.

This clonotype showed up just a few times. The rearrangement uses TRBV18 and TRBJ1-5; 7 bases map to TRBD1. V dropped 4 bases and J dropped 4; count of bases not matched to a gene: 13. CDR1 is KGHSH, CDR2 LQKENI, per germline. There are 17 residues in the CDR3. The CDR3 sequence is CASSRERGTVVNQPQHF. DNA for the CDR3: TGTGCCAGCTCACGGGAACGGGGGACAGTCGTAAATCAGCCCCAGCATTTT.

This clonotype was seen just once. The CDR3 DNA reads TGCGCCAGCAGCTTGATCTTTGACGGGAGGCCCCAAGAGCAGTTCTTC. Encoded protein: CASSLIFDGRPQEQFF. V gene TRBV5-1 combines with J gene TRBJ2-1; TRBD2 agrees at 7 bases. The CDR3 is 16 residues long. CDR1 SGHRS and CDR2 YFSETQ come from the germline V gene. V trimming: 1 base; J trimming: 10 bases; junction bases outside the gene matches: 14.

This clonotype has a handful of counts. The chain couples TRBV20-1 to TRBJ1-1, with a weak D call TRBD1 (5 bases). The CDR3 totals 14 residues. The V gene lost 2 bases and the J gene lost 0 bases, with 10 bases spanning the gap. CDR1 is DFQATT, CDR2 SNEGSKA, per germline (reference sequence). The chain's CDR3 is CSARLAGMNTEAFF. The CDR3 DNA is TGCAGTGCTAGATTGGCAGGGATGAACACTGAAGCTTTCTTT.

This clonotype was found a few times. V and J are TRBV28 and TRBJ1-2, with D tentatively TRBD1 (6 bases). V was cut by 6 bases and J by 7 bases, with 15 bases left in between. CDR1 is MDHEN, CDR2 SYDVKM, per germline. The CDR3 consists of 13 residues. The CDR3 coding sequence is TGTGCCAGCAGCCTAACAGGGAGTAGTGGCTACACCTTC. Translation gives CASSLTGSSGYTF.

This clonotype has only a few counts. J is TRBJ2-1 and V is TRBV7-6, with 11 bases identical to TRBD2. Trimming took 3 bases from V and 4 from J; bases not matched to a gene: 2. Germline CDR1 and CDR2: SGHVS and FNYEAQ. This CDR3 spans 15 amino acids. The CDR3 bases are TGTGCCAGCAGCTTGAGACTAGCGGGGTACAATGAGCAGTTCTTC. Its protein is CASSLRLAGYNEQFF. Full variable domain (missing parts from reference TRBV7-6 and TRBJ2-1): GAGVSQSPRYKVTKRGQDVALRCDPISGHVSLYWYRQALGQGPEFLTYFNYEAQQDKSGLPNDRFSAERPEGSISTLTIQRTEQRDSAMYRCASSLRLAGYNEQFFGPGTRLTVL.

This chain links TRBV12-3 or TRBV12-4 with TRBJ2-3; D is undetermined. V was clipped by 5 bases and J by 3 bases, with 6 bases between them. The CDR3 sequence is 12 residues long. The CDR3 is CASSGVTDTQYF. The CDR3, as DNA: TGTGCCAGCAGTGGGGTGACAGATACGCAGTATTTT.